The rows below give T cell receptor beta chains drawn from one sample of a study of blood T cell repertoires in COVID-19. Sequencing was performed with immunoSEQ multiplex PCR; in TCRdb, only in-frame clones are kept and a portion is missing. The sample comprises some 160,000 clones, 85% of which are singletons, and 6.5% to 9.5% rests with the top ten. Material for sequencing was peripheral blood. These receptors were obtained from a woman aged 80 or older with COVID-19, enrolled during active disease. CDR3s include the opening cysteine and the closing phenylalanine or tryptophan. A D gene is named only where the DNA matches it firmly. Rows give clone size only sometimes, using once, few, many, or a class for an expanded clone.

j_call: TRBJ2-1
d_call: NA
v_call: TRBV10-1
clone_size: few
cdr3_aa: CASSDRVGHEQFF
cdr3_nt: TGCGCCAGCAGTGACAGGGTAGGTCATGAGCAGTTCTTC

j_call: TRBJ2-3
d_call: TRBD2
v_call: TRBV6-5
clone_size: NA
cdr3_aa: CASSFTSGISDTQYF
cdr3_nt: TGTGCCAGCAGTTTTACTAGCGGGATCTCAGATACGCAGTATTTT

j_call: TRBJ2-7
d_call: NA
v_call: TRBV9
clone_size: NA
cdr3_aa: CASSVRSSISPYEQYF
cdr3_nt: TGTGCCAGCAGCGTACGTAGTTCCATCTCCCCCTACGAGCAGTACTTC

j_call: TRBJ1-4
d_call: NA
v_call: TRBV29-1
clone_size: NA
cdr3_aa: CSVEGTNDEKLFF
cdr3_nt: TGCAGCGTTGAAGGGACAAACGATGAAAAACTGTTTTTT

j_call: TRBJ2-2
d_call: NA
v_call: TRBV7-3
clone_size: NA
cdr3_aa: CASSLSYLATGELFF
cdr3_nt: TGTGCCAGCAGCTTAAGCTACCTAGCCACCGGGGAGCTGTTTTTT

j_call: TRBJ2-2
d_call: TRBD2
v_call: TRBV28
clone_size: NA
cdr3_aa: CASTTSGGWAGELFF
cdr3_nt: TGTGCCAGCACTACTAGCGGGGGTTGGGCCGGGGAGCTGTTTTTT

j_call: TRBJ1-3
d_call: NA
v_call: TRBV5-1
clone_size: NA
cdr3_aa: CASSLNSNSGNTIYF
cdr3_nt: TGCGCCAGCAGCCTCAACAGCAACTCTGGAAACACCATATATTTT

j_call: TRBJ2-3
d_call: NA
v_call: TRBV28
clone_size: NA
cdr3_aa: CAIRAGPDTQYF
cdr3_nt: TGTGCCATCCGGGCGGGGCCAGATACGCAGTATTTT

j_call: TRBJ2-1
d_call: TRBD2
v_call: TRBV7-3
clone_size: NA
cdr3_aa: CASSSERGEAYNEQFF
cdr3_nt: TGTGCCAGCAGCAGTGAGCGGGGTGAGGCCTACAATGAGCAGTTCTTC

j_call: TRBJ1-6
d_call: NA
v_call: TRBV6-1
clone_size: NA
cdr3_aa: CASSDQGLYSPLHF
cdr3_nt: TGTGCCAGCAGTGACCAGGGCCTTTATTCACCCCTCCACTTT

j_call: TRBJ2-5
d_call: NA
v_call: TRBV4-1
clone_size: few
cdr3_aa: CASSLGTSQETQYF
cdr3_nt: TGCGCCAGCAGCCTCGGGACTTCCCAAGAGACCCAGTACTTC

j_call: TRBJ2-7
d_call: TRBD1
v_call: TRBV27
clone_size: NA
cdr3_aa: CASSLGQGTSYEQYF
cdr3_nt: TGTGCCAGCAGTTTGGGACAGGGTACGAGCTACGAGCAGTACTTC

j_call: TRBJ2-1
d_call: TRBD2
v_call: TRBV9
clone_size: NA
cdr3_aa: CASSPGTSGLFF
cdr3_nt: TGTGCCAGCAGCCCGGGGACTAGTGGTCTGTTCTTC

j_call: TRBJ2-4
d_call: NA
v_call: TRBV3-1/TRBV3-2
clone_size: once
cdr3_aa: CASSQGEVRLAKNIQYF
cdr3_nt: TGTGCCAGCAGCCAGGGAGAGGTCCGTTTAGCCAAAAACATTCAGTACTTC

j_call: TRBJ1-2
d_call: TRBD1
v_call: TRBV6-1
clone_size: NA
cdr3_aa: CASSPDRAYGYTF
cdr3_nt: TGTGCCAGCAGTCCGGACAGGGCCTATGGCTACACCTTC

j_call: TRBJ2-1
d_call: TRBD1
v_call: TRBV5-1
clone_size: NA
cdr3_aa: CASSLGQGDYNEQFF
cdr3_nt: TGCGCCAGCAGCTTGGGACAGGGCGATTACAATGAGCAGTTCTTC

j_call: TRBJ2-3
d_call: NA
v_call: TRBV18
clone_size: NA
cdr3_aa: CASSPMHSTDTQYF
cdr3_nt: TGTGCCAGCTCACCAATGCACTCCACAGATACGCAGTATTTT

j_call: TRBJ1-5
d_call: NA
v_call: TRBV18
clone_size: NA
cdr3_aa: CASSLGQSNQPQHF
cdr3_nt: TGTGCCAGCTCACTTGGACAGAGCAATCAGCCCCAGCATTTT

j_call: TRBJ2-1
d_call: TRBD2
v_call: TRBV19
clone_size: few
cdr3_aa: CASSMLAGDEQFF
cdr3_nt: TGTGCCAGTAGTATGCTAGCGGGAGATGAGCAGTTCTTC

j_call: TRBJ1-4
d_call: TRBD1
v_call: TRBV6-1
clone_size: NA
cdr3_aa: CASSDQTGVHEKLFF
cdr3_nt: TGTGCCAGCAGTGACCAGACAGGGGTACACGAAAAACTGTTTTTT

j_call: TRBJ2-5
d_call: TRBD1
v_call: TRBV5-1
clone_size: once
cdr3_aa: CASSPRARTGLETQYF
cdr3_nt: TGCGCCAGCAGCCCTCGGGCGAGGACAGGGCTAGAGACCCAGTACTTC

j_call: TRBJ2-3
d_call: NA
v_call: TRBV7-3
clone_size: NA
cdr3_aa: CASSLGDSRTDTQYF
cdr3_nt: TGTGCCAGCAGCTTAGGAGACAGTCGCACAGATACGCAGTATTTT